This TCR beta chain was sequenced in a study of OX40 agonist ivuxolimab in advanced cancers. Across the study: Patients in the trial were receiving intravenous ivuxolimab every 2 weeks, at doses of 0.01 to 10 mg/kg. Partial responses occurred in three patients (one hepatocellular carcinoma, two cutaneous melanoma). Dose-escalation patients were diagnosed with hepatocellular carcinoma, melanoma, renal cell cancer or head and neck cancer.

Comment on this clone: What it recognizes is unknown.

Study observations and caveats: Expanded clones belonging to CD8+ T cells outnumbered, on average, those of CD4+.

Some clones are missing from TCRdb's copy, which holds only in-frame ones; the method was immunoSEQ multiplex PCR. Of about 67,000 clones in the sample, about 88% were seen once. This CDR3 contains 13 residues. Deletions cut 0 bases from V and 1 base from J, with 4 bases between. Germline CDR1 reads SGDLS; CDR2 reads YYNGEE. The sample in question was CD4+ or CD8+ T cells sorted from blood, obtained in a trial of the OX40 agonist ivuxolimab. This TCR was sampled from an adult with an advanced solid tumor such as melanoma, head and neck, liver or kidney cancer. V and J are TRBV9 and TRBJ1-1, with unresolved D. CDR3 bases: TGTGCCAGCAGCGTAGCATCGAACACTGAAGCTTTCTTT. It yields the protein CASSVASNTEAFF.